Presented here are 18 T cell receptor beta chains from one specimen sequenced in a study of cytomegalovirus exposure and HLA in healthy donors (dated by TCRdb to about 2017). Libraries were prepared through the immunoSEQ multiplex PCR assay. The multiplex PCR relied on a mix of 60 forward primers for TCR Vbeta segments and 13 reverse primers for TCR Jbeta segments. The table comes from immuneACCESS by way of TCRdb, which keeps in-frame sequences with V and J called. Part of the clones is missing from these tables; in studies checked, under half for an unresolved V gene and the rest for unknown reasons. The sample table holds roughly 100,000 clones, of which approximately 70% were seen once. The top ten clonotypes cover 2.5% to 4% of the sample. Sequenced: PBMCs. Receptors originate from a woman between 45 and 60 years old in good health and CMV-seronegative.

CDR3 region: CASSYMSSGNTIYF. The DNA for the CDR3 is TGTGCCAGCAGTTACATGAGCTCTGGAAACACCATATATTTT. J is TRBJ1-3 and V is TRBV6-5, with D unresolved. Germline V gives CDR1 MNHEY, CDR2 SVGAGI. Deletions cut 2 bases from V and 0 bases from J, with 5 bases between. The CDR3 length is 14 residues.

The chain carries TRBV6-1 and TRBJ2-3; TRBD2 matches 7 bases. CDR3 size: 16 residues. The V and J ends lost 4 bases and 6 bases, in that order; junction bases with no gene match: 13. Germline CDR1 MNHNS, CDR2 SASEGT. CDR3 sequence (DNA): TGTGCCAGCAGTGTATCCGGAGCCCCGGGAGGCGATACGCAGTATTTT. Its protein is CASSVSGAPGGDTQYF.

V and J are TRBV29-1 and TRBJ2-1; D may be TRBD2 (5 bases). CDR1 is SQVTM and CDR2 is ANQGSEA in the germline V gene. The ends were cut back, 8 bases at V and 8 bases at J, with 13 bases in the middle. The CDR3 has 11 residues. The chain's CDR3 is CSQRERDEQFF. As DNA, the CDR3 is TGCAGCCAGAGGGAGAGAGATGAGCAGTTCTTC.

The chain links TRBV5-1 to TRBJ2-7, with 12 bases identical to TRBD2. The length of the CDR3 is 18 residues. The ends lost 2 bases at V and 4 bases at J; junction bases unmatched: 13. Germline lookup yields CDR1 SGHRS and CDR2 YFSETQ. The CDR3 here is CASSFRLAGEARGYEQYF. The CDR3 bases are TGCGCCAGCAGCTTTCGACTAGCGGGAGAAGCGCGAGGATACGAGCAGTACTTC.

The chain has TRBV9 and TRBJ2-5; 8 nucleotides line up with TRBD2. The CDR3 is made up of 13 amino acids. Germline values: CDR1 SGDLS, CDR2 YYNGEE. Trimming removed 3 bases from V and 3 bases from J; junction bases left unmatched: 1. The CDR3 loop reads CASSAGGKETQYF. The CDR3 nucleotides are TGTGCCAGCAGCGCGGGAGGGAAAGAGACCCAGTACTTC.

This clone was seen only a few times. The chain employs TRBV14 and TRBJ2-7, with 8 bases fitting TRBD1. This CDR3 region has 15 residues. V shed 2 bases and J 2 bases; nucleotides not matched to a gene: 5. Germline CDR1 and CDR2: SGHDN and FVKESK. The CDR3 loop reads CASSQLGTGAYEQYF. In DNA, the CDR3 is TGTGCCAGCAGCCAACTGGGGACAGGAGCCTACGAGCAGTACTTC.

The chain carries TRBV28 and TRBJ2-1, with D tentatively TRBD1 (5 bases). Germline CDR1 and CDR2: MDHEN and SYDVKM. V lost 6 bases, J lost 0 bases, and 9 bases lay in between. This CDR3 comprises 14 residues. In DNA form, the CDR3 reads TGTGCCAGCAGCCAGGGTGGCTCCTACAATGAGCAGTTCTTC. Amino acids: CASSQGGSYNEQFF.

V gene TRBV11-3 combines with J gene TRBJ2-3, with 8 bases aligning to TRBD1. The germline gives CDR1 SGHNT, CDR2 YENEEA. This CDR3 has 18 residues. The V gene end was trimmed by 0 bases and the J gene end by 2 bases; junction bases not matched to a gene: 10. CDR3 in amino acids: CASSLDLGWTGTTDTQYF. In DNA, the CDR3 is TGTGCCAGCAGCTTAGATTTGGGGTGGACAGGGACCACAGATACGCAGTATTTT. The full variable domain, in which reference TRBV11-3 and TRBJ2-3 provide the parts outside the CDR3, is EAGVVQSPRYKIIEKKQPVAFWCNPISGHNTLYWYLQNLGQGPELLIRYENEEAVDDSQLPKDRFSAERLKGVDSTLKIQPAELGDSAVYLCASSLDLGWTGTTDTQYFGPGTRLTVL.

V gene TRBV28 combines with J gene TRBJ1-2; tentative D call: TRBD1 (6 bases). Germline V gene lookup returns CDR1 MDHEN and CDR2 SYDVKM. CDR3 length: 17 amino acids. V gave up 4 bases and J gave up 6 bases, with 24 bases separating them. Here the CDR3 DNA reads TGTGCCAGCAGTTCGGCAACAGGGTCAACAGAGAGGCATGGCTACACCTTC. It yields the protein CASSSATGSTERHGYTF.

This clone was counted between two and nine times. The chain joins TRBV7-9 to TRBJ1-1; 10 positions match TRBD1. This CDR3 is built from 14 residues. Looked up from germline, CDR1 is SEHNR and CDR2 is FQNEAQ (reference sequence). The V segment lost 5 bases and the J segment 10 bases; nucleotides outside the gene matches: 10. DNA for the CDR3: TGTGCCAGCAGCAATAACCAGTGGGACAGGGGAGCTTTCTTT. It translates to CASSNNQWDRGAFF.

The chain carries TRBV30 and TRBJ1-1; no firm D call. Per germline, CDR1 GTSNPN and CDR2 SVGIG (reference sequence). The CDR3 has 12 amino acids. V lost 0 bases, J lost 4 bases, and 6 bases lay in between. CDR3 in amino acids: CAWSVEATEAFF. The CDR3 coding sequence is TGTGCCTGGAGTGTTGAAGCCACTGAAGCTTTCTTT.

The DNA of the CDR3 is TGTGCCAGCAGTTTAGGAGGTGGGGGAGGGCCCTCCTACGAGCAGTACTTC. Its translation is CASSLGGGGGPSYEQYF. This chain connects TRBV28 to TRBJ2-7; 7 nucleotides line up with TRBD2. The CDR3 totals 17 residues. Per germline, CDR1 MDHEN and CDR2 SYDVKM. V was clipped by 2 bases and J by 0 bases; unmatched bases: 10. Supplemented by reference TRBV28 and TRBJ2-7, the full variable domain reads DVKVTQSSRYLVKRTGEKVFLECVQDMDHENMFWYRQDPGLGLRLIYFSYDVKMKEKGDIPEGYSVSREKKERFSLILESASTNQTSMYLCASSLGGGGGPSYEQYFGPGTRLTVT.

The rearrangement joins TRBV6-5 to TRBJ2-5; D not certain. The closer fit of TRBJ2-7 to the DNA end suggests the J call may be wrong. In germline, CDR1 is MNHEY, CDR2 SVGAGI. The CDR3 is 15 residues long. CDR3 bases: TGTGCCAGCAGGTCCGATCATATGATACCTTACGAGCAGTACTTC. It translates to CASRSDHMIPYEQYF.

This rearrangement joins TRBV19 to TRBJ1-2, with TRBD1 identical over 10 bases. The trim removed 4 bases at V and 6 bases at J, leaving 2 bases unmatched. The CDR3 has 13 residues. The V gene's germline CDR1 is LNHDA and CDR2 SQIVND (reference sequence). The CDR3 DNA is TGTGCCAGTAGTAGGGGGACAGGGGATGGCTACACCTTC. Amino acid sequence: CASSRGTGDGYTF.

V is TRBV4-2 and J is TRBJ1-2, with 8 positions matching TRBD1. Germline V lookup: CDR1 LGHNA, CDR2 YNFKEQ. The CDR3 totals 17 residues. The V segment lost 0 bases and the J segment 5 bases; nucleotides outside the gene matches: 11. CDR3 DNA: TGTGCCAGCAGCCAAGAGGGCGCAGGGGGCAGCAGGTATGGCTACACCTTC. Translating gives CASSQEGAGGSRYGYTF.

This clone has only a few counts. J is TRBJ1-4 and V is TRBV4-1; TRBD1 matches at 7 bases. The CDR3 is 18 amino acids. Looked up from germline, CDR1 is MGHRA and CDR2 is YSYEKL. Losses at the gene ends were 2 bases for V and 3 bases for J; bases not matched to a gene: 12. The DNA for the CDR3 is TGCGCCAGCAGCCAAATTCAGACCTCGGGACAGTCTAATGAAAAACTGTTTTTT. Amino acid sequence: CASSQIQTSGQSNEKLFF.

This clone was recorded once. The CDR3 nucleotides are TGCGCCAGCAGCCAAGATTGGGGGGGGCCCTTGGAGGAAAAACTGTTTTTT. It yields the protein CASSQDWGGPLEEKLFF. The chain couples TRBV4-3 to TRBJ1-4; weak D call: TRBD1 (6 bases). Germline V gene lookup returns CDR1 LGHNA and CDR2 YSLEER. The CDR3 spans 17 residues. Deletions cut 0 bases from V and 8 bases from J, with 19 bases between.

The chain employs TRBV19 and TRBJ2-1, with unresolved D. Germline loops: CDR1 LNHDA, CDR2 SQIVND (reference sequence). Deletions cut 4 bases from V and 9 bases from J, with 7 bases between. The CDR3 loop spans 11 amino acids. CDR3 region: CASSTLGEQFF. The CDR3 nucleotides read TGTGCCAGTAGTACCCTAGGTGAGCAGTTCTTC.